These 9 T cell receptor beta chains share one sample of origin, sequenced in a study of blood T cell repertoires in COVID-19. Measured with immunoSEQ multiplex PCR; TCRdb has only the in-frame clones, and not every one. The sample consists of under 200,000 clones, 82% of them appearing once. The sequenced material came from PBMCs or T cells enriched from blood (not recorded which). The receptors were sampled from a man aged 55 to 70 who had recovered from COVID-19.

The chain combines TRBV5-4 with TRBJ1-4; 7 bases agree with TRBD1. V was pared by 1 base and J by 8 bases, with 8 bases of the junction left unmatched. The length of the CDR3 is 15 residues. Germline V gene data show CDR1 as SGHNT and CDR2 as YYREEE (reference sequence). The CDR3 DNA is TGTGCCAGCAGCTTGTCCGGGATACAGGGGGAAAAACTGTTTTTT. This codes for CASSLSGIQGEKLFF.

The chain carries TRBV18 and TRBJ1-1, with 8 positions matching TRBD1. J was trimmed by 1 base and V by 7 bases; bases with no gene match: 2. The CDR3 is 13 amino acids. Germline V gives CDR1 KGHSH, CDR2 LQKENI. The CDR3 DNA sequence: TGTGCCAGCTGCGGACAGGGGAACACTGAAGCTTTCTTT. Translating gives CASCGQGNTEAFF.

The rearrangement uses TRBV11-3 and TRBJ2-2; a weak D match, TRBD1 (6 bases). CDR3 length equals 15 residues. Germline CDR1 SGHNT, CDR2 YENEEA. Trimming stripped 3 bases from V and 4 bases from J, with 12 bases between. The CDR3 region is CASSFSQGTTGELFF. CDR3 bases: TGTGCCAGCAGCTTTTCTCAGGGGACCACCGGGGAGCTGTTTTTT.

This chain connects TRBV6-5 to TRBJ2-1; maybe TRBD2 (5 bases). This CDR3 comprises 15 residues. Germline CDR1 reads MNHEY; CDR2 reads SVGAGI. V was pared by 4 bases and J by 9 bases, with 19 bases between. The DNA of the CDR3 is TGTGCCAGCAGTTCCCGCGGCTCTGTCACTAGTGAGCAGTTCTTC. It specifies CASSSRGSVTSEQFF.

The chain uses TRBV2 and TRBJ1-2, with 8 nucleotides matching TRBD1. J gave up 4 bases and V 4 bases, and 11 bases lay outside the gene matches. The CDR3 contains 16 residues. The germline gives CDR1 SNHLY, CDR2 FYNNEI. The CDR3 DNA follows: TGTGCCAGCAGTGCCTTTGGGCAGGGGGCGGGCTATGGCTACACCTTC. Its protein product is CASSAFGQGAGYGYTF.

V usage is TRBV7-9 and J usage is TRBJ1-3; 9 bases map to TRBD1. CDR1 is SEHNR, CDR2 FQNEAQ, per germline (reference sequence). V was clipped by 5 bases and J by 2 bases; unmatched bases: 7. The CDR3 length is 16 residues. CDR3 residues: CASSQRWDRAGNTIYF. CDR3 coding DNA: TGTGCCAGCAGCCAAAGATGGGACAGGGCTGGAAACACCATATATTTT.

The chain joins TRBV10-3 to TRBJ1-5, with D tentatively TRBD1 (6 bases). V was pared by 3 bases and J by 0 bases, with 15 bases between. The CDR3 runs 17 residues. The V gene's germline CDR1 is ENHRY and CDR2 SYGVKD. In DNA, the CDR3 is TGTGCCATCAGTGAACCTGGACAGAGCCCTAGCAATCAGCCCCAGCATTTT. Translation: CAISEPGQSPSNQPQHF.

In its sample, this clone was seen many times. The identical CDR3 is also encoded by other nucleotide sequences in the sample. The chain combines TRBV5-1 with TRBJ2-2; D is ambiguous. Trimming left V 0 bases short and J 4 bases short, with 7 bases between. CDR3 length: 14 amino acids. Germline V gene sequence: CDR1 SGHRS, CDR2 YFSETQ. CDR3 in DNA: TGCGCCAGCAGCTTGGGACGGAGCACCGGGGAGCTGTTTTTT. This translates into CASSLGRSTGELFF.

The V and J genes are TRBV19 and TRBJ2-7; D is perhaps TRBD2 (6 bases). The germline V gene encodes CDR1 LNHDA and CDR2 SQIVND (reference sequence). The CDR3 contains 13 residues. The V end was cut by 7 bases, the J end by 2 bases, with 12 bases between. The CDR3 DNA reads TGTGCCAGTACGCGGCGGGGCCCCTACGAGCAGTACTTC. It translates to CASTRRGPYEQYF.